One sample yielded the 7 T cell receptor beta chains listed below, sequenced in a study of regulatory T cells in long-lasting Graves disease. The time point is: newly diagnosed GD, antithyroid drugs for less than 3 months. PBMC-derived RNA was used for the TCR library. Through Arm-PCR of CDR3 regions and iRepertoire HTBI primers, TCR beta libraries were built. MiXCR was run by TCRdb on the multiplex PCR reads, yielding one entry per CDR3 protein. This sample has about 540,000 distinct CDR3 sequences; 13% occur once, and the top ten carry roughly a tenth. The same data also contributed to another study, on T cells in Graves' hyperthyroidism and ophthalmopathy.

The sample was peripheral blood mononuclear cells (PBMCs), taken at new diagnosis, from a patient treated with antithyroid drugs. These receptors came from a man aged 30-40 years with Graves disease.

V usage is TRBV6-1 and J usage is TRBJ1-2; TRBD1 agrees at 11 bases. Germline loops: CDR1 MNHNS, CDR2 SASEGT. V lost 7 bases to trimming and J lost 4 bases; unmatched junction nucleotides: 8. This CDR3 has 15 residues. CDR3 in DNA: TGTGCCAGCACCGCGCGGACAGGGGGCTTCTATGGCTACACCTTC. The encoded protein is CASTARTGGFYGYTF.

Comments on this clonotype: At one end the junction does not follow the germline gene, possibly because of a read error. V usage is TRBV5-1 and J usage is TRBJ2-1; no firm D call. CDR1 SGHRS and CDR2 YFSETQ come from the germline V gene. This CDR3 has 13 amino acids. The CDR3 loop is CASSLVTLNEQFF. DNA of the CDR3: TGTGCCAGCAGCTTGGTTACTTTGAATGAGCAGTTCTTC.

A few counts support this clonotype. CDR3 sequence reads: CASSRLADAYEQYF. The CDR3 bases are TGTGCCAGCAGTCGCCTAGCGGACGCCTACGAGCAGTACTTC. The gene calls are TRBV25-1 and TRBJ2-7; TRBD2 matches 7 bases. This CDR3 spans 14 amino acids. Losses at the gene ends were 5 bases for V and 2 bases for J; bases not matched to a gene: 6. Germline assignment: CDR1 MGHDK and CDR2 SYGVNS.

The CDR3 DNA reads TGTGCCAGCAGCTACACGTCGGGAGAGACCCAGTACTTC. It is translated as CASSYTSGETQYF. The chain joins TRBV5-6 to TRBJ2-5; D is unresolved. V dropped 3 bases and J dropped 4 bases, with 10 bases sitting between them. The germline V gene encodes CDR1 SGHDT and CDR2 YYEEEE. This CDR3 has 13 residues.

Comments on this clonotype: With a much larger clone just one base away, this may be a read error. The rearrangement joins TRBV30 to TRBJ2-3; TRBD2 aligns across 12 bases. Germline-derived CDR1 and CDR2 are GTSNPN and SVGIG (reference sequence). The CDR3 sequence is 16 residues long. The CDR3 coding sequence is TGTGCCTGGACCCGACTAGCGGGGGCTAGCACAGATGCGCAGTATTTT. Its translation: CAWTRLAGASTDAQYF.

The rearrangement links TRBV4-1 to TRBJ1-1; D unresolved. V shed 4 bases and J shed 0 bases, with 15 bases lying between them. The CDR3 extends over 16 amino acids. Germline CDR1 is MGHRA and CDR2 is YSYEKL. The CDR3 DNA sequence: TGCGCCAGCAGCCCTGGCCTCCGATACCTGAACACTGAAGCTTTCTTT. Translated: CASSPGLRYLNTEAFF.

This chain uses TRBV20-1 with TRBJ2-7, with 15 positions matching TRBD2. Trimming at V came to 1 base and at J to 4 bases, leaving 14 bases not matched to a gene. Per the germline V gene, CDR1 is DFQATT and CDR2 is SNEGSKA (reference sequence). CDR3 length equals 19 residues. CDR3 protein: CSARAEGLAGGPREYEQYF. As DNA, the CDR3 is TGCAGTGCTAGAGCCGAAGGACTAGCGGGAGGGCCCCGGGAGTACGAGCAGTACTTC.